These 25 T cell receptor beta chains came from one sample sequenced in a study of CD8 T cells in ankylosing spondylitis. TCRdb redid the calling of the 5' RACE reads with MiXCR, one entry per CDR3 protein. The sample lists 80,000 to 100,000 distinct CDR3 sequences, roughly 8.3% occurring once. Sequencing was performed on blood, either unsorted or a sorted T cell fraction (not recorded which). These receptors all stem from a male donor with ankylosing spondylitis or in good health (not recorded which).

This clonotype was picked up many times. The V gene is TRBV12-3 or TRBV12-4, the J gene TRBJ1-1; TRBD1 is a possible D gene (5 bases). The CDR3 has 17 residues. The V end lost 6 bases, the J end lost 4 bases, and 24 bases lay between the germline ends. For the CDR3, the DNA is TGTGCCAGCAGGGGGGGATGGGCTGGGCAGTTTAGCACTGAAGCTTTCTTT. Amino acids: CASRGGWAGQFSTEAFF.

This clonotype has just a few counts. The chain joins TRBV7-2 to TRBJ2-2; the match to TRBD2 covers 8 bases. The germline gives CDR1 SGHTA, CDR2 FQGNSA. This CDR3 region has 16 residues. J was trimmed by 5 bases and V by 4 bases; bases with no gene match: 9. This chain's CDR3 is CASSSLPRLATGELFF. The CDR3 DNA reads TGTGCCAGCAGCTCCCTCCCCAGACTAGCGACCGGGGAGCTGTTTTTT.

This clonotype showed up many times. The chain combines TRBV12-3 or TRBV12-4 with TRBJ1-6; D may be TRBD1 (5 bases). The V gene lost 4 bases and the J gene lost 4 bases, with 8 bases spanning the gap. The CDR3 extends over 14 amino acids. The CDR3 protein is CASSSRGYNSPLHF. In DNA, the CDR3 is TGTGCCAGCAGTTCTAGGGGATATAATTCACCCCTCCACTTT.

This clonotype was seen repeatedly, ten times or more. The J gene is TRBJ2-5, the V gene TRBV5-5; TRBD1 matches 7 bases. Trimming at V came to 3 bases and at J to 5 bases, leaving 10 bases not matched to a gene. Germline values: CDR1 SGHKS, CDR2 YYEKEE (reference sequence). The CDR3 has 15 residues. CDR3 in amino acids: CASSYDRESWETQYF. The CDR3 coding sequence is TGTGCCAGCAGCTACGACAGGGAAAGTTGGGAGACCCAGTACTTC.

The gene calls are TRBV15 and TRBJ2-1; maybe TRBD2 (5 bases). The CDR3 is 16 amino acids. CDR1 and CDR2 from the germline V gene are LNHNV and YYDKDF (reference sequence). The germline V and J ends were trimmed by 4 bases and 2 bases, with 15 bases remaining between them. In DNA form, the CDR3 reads TGTGCCACCAGCACCTGGACTGGGCCTGCCTACAATGAGCAGTTCTTC. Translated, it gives CATSTWTGPAYNEQFF.

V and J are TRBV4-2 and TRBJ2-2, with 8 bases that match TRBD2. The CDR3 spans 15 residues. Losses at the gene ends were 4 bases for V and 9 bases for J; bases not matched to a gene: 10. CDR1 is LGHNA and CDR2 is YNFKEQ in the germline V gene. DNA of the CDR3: TGTGCCAGCAGCCGGGGACTAGTGGTGGGACGGGAGCTGTTTTTT. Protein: CASSRGLVVGRELFF.

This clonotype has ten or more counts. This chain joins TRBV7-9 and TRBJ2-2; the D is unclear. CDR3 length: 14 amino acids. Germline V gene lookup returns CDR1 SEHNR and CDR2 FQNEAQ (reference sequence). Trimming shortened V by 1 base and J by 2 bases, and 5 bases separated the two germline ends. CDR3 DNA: TGTGCCAGCAGCTTAGGGCATAACACCGGGGAGCTGTTTTTT. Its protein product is CASSLGHNTGELFF.

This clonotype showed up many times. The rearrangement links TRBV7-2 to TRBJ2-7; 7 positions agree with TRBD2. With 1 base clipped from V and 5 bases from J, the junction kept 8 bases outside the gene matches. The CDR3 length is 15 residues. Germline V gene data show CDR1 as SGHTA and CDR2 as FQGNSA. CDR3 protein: CASSLGGGKVNEQYF. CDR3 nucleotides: TGTGCCAGCAGCTTAGGGGGGGGGAAGGTTAACGAGCAGTACTTC. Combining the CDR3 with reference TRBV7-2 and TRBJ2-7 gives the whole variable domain GAGVSQSPSNKVTEKGKDVELRCDPISGHTALYWYRQSLGQGLEFLIYFQGNSAPDKSGLPSDRFSAERTGGSVSTLTIQRTQQEDSAVYLCASSLGGGKVNEQYFGPGTRLTVT.

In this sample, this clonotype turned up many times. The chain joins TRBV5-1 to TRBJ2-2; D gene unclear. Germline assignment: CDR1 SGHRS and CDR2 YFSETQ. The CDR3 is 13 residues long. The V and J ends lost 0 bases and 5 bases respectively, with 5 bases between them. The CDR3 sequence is CASSLEATGELFF. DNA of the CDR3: TGCGCCAGCAGCTTGGAGGCAACCGGGGAGCTGTTTTTT.

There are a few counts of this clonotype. The CDR3 spells CASSLAPGGGRRYEQYF. In DNA form, the CDR3 reads TGTGCCAGCAGCTTAGCGCCTGGAGGCGGGAGAAGGTACGAGCAGTACTTC. The V and J genes are TRBV7-2 and TRBJ2-7; 7 bases match TRBD2. CDR3 length equals 17 residues. From germline, CDR1 is SGHTA and CDR2 FQGNSA. Trimming cost V 0 bases and J 4 bases; bases outside gene matches: 12.

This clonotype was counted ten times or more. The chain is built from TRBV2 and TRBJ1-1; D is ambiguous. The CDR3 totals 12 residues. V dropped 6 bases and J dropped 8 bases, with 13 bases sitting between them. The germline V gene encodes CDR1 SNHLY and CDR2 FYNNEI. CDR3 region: CASRRGPDEAFF. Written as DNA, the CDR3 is TGTGCCAGCAGACGAGGACCAGACGAAGCTTTCTTT.

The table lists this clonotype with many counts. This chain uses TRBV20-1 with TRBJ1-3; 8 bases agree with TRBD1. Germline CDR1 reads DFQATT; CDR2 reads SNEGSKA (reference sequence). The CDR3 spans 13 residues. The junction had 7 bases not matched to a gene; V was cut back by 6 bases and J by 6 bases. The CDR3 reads CSANGQGTNTIYF. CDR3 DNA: TGCAGTGCAAACGGACAGGGTACAAACACCATATATTTT.

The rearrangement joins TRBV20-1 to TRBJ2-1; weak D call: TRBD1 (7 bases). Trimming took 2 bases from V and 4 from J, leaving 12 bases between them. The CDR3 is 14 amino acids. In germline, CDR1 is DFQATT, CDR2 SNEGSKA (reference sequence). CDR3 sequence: CSARRGLAYNEQFF. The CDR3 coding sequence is TGCAGTGCTAGAAGGGGGCTAGCGTACAATGAGCAGTTCTTC.

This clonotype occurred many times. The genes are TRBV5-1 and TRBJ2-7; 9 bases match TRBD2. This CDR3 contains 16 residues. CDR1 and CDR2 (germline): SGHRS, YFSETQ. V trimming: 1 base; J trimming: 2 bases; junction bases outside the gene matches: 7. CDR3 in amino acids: CASSLIPSGTTYEQYF. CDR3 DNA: TGCGCCAGCAGCTTGATTCCTAGCGGGACGACCTACGAGCAGTACTTC.

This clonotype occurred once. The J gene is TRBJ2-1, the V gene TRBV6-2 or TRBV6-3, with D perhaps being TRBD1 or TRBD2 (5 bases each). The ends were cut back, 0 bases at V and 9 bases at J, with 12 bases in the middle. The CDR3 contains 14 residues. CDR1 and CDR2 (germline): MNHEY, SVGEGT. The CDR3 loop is CASSYSLRGGEQFF. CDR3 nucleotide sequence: TGTGCCAGCAGTTACTCGCTGAGGGGCGGTGAGCAGTTCTTC.

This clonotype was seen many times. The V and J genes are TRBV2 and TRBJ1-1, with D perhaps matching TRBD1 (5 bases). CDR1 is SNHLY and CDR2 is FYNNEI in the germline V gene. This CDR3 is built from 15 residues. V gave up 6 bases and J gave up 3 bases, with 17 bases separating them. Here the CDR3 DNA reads TGTGCCAGCAGGCTCGGGGGGGTCGGGGACACTGAAGCTTTCTTT. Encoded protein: CASRLGGVGDTEAFF.

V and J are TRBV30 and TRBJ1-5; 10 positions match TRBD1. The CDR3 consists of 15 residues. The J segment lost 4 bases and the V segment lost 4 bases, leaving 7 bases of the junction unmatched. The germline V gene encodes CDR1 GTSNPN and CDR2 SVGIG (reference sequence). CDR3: CAWNPRDRGNQPQHF. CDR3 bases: TGTGCCTGGAACCCCCGGGACAGGGGAAATCAGCCCCAGCATTTT.

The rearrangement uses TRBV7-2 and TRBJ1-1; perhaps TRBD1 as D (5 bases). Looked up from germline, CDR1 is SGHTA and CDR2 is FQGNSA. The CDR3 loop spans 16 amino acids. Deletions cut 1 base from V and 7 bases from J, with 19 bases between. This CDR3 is CASSLDGSGPDSEAFF. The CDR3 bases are TGTGCCAGCAGCTTAGATGGTAGTGGGCCTGACAGTGAAGCTTTCTTT.

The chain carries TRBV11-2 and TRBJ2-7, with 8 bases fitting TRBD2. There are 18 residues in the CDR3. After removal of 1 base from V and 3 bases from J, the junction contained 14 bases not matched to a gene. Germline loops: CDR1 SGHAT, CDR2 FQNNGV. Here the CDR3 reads CASSLGLPQGGRRYEQYF. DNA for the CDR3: TGTGCCAGCAGCTTAGGACTACCCCAGGGCGGGAGGCGCTACGAGCAGTACTTC.

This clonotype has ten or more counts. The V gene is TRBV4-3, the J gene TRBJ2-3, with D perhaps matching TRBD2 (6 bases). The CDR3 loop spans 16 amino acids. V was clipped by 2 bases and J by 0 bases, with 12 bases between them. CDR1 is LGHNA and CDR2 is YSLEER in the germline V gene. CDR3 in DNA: TGCGCCAGCAGCCAAAGAATGGGGACTAGCACAGATACGCAGTATTTT. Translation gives CASSQRMGTSTDTQYF.

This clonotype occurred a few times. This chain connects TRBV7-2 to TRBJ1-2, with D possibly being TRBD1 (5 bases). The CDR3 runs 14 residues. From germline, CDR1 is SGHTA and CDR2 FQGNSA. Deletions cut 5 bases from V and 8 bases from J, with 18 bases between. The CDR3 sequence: CASSPLQVAIGYTF. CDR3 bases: TGTGCCAGCAGCCCCCTACAGGTGGCTATCGGCTACACCTTC.

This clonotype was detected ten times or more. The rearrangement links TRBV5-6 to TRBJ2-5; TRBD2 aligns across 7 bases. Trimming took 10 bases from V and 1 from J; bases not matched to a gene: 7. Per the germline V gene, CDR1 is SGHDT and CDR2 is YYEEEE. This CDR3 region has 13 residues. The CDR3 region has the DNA TGTGCCGTTCACTGGGAGGGCCAAGAGACCCAGTACTTC. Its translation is CAVHWEGQETQYF.

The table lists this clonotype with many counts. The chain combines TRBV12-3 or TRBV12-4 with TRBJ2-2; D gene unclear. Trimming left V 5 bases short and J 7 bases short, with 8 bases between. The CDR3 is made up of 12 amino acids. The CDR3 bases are TGTGCCAGCAGTCCAGTTTTCGGGGAGCTGTTTTTT. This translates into CASSPVFGELFF.

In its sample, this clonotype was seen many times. The CDR3 reads CSARAGTHYEQYF. For the CDR3, the DNA is TGCAGTGCTAGGGCCGGGACTCATTACGAGCAGTACTTC. The V and J genes are TRBV20-1 and TRBJ2-7; TRBD2 might be the D (6 bases). Trimming took off 3 bases at V and 4 bases at J, with 13 bases between the two ends. The CDR3 extends over 13 amino acids. The germline CDR1 and CDR2 sequences are DFQATT and SNEGSKA (reference sequence).

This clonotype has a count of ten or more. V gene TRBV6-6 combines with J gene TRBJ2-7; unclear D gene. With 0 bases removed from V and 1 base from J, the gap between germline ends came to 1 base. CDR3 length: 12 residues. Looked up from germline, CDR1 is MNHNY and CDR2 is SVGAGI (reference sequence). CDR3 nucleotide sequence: TGTGCCAGCAGTTACTCATCCTACGAGCAGTACTTC. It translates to CASSYSSYEQYF.